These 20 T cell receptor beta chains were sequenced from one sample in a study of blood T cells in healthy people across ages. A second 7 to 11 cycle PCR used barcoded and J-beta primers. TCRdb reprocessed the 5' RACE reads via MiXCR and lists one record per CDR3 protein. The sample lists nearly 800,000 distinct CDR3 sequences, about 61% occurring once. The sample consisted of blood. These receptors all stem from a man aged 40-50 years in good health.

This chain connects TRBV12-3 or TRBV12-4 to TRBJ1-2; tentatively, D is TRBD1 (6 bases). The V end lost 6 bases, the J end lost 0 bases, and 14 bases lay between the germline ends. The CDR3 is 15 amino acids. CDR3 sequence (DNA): TGTGCCAGCAGGCCGGACAGAGCAGCTAACTATGGCTACACCTTC. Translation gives CASRPDRAANYGYTF.

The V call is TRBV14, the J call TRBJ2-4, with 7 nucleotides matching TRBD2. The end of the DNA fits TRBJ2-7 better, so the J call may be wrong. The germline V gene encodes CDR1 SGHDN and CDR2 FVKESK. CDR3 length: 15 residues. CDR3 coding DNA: TGTGCCAGCAGCCATATAGCGGGTAGCTCCTACGAGCAGTACTTC. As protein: CASSHIAGSSYEQYF.

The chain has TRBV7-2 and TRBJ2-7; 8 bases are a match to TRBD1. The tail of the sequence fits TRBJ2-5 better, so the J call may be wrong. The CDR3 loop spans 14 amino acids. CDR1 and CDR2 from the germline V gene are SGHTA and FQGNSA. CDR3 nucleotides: TGTGCCAGCAGCCCGCAGACAGGGGCGGAGACCCAGTACTTC. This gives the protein CASSPQTGAETQYF.

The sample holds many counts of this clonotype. The CDR3 sequence: CASSPRQGGNQPQHF. The DNA of the CDR3 is TGTGCCAGCAGCCCGAGACAGGGGGGCAATCAGCCCCAGCATTTT. The V gene is TRBV5-4, the J gene TRBJ1-5, with 9 bases lining up with TRBD1. The CDR3 consists of 15 residues. Trimming removed 4 bases from V and 2 bases from J; junction bases left unmatched: 4. CDR1 and CDR2 (germline): SGHNT, YYREEE (reference sequence).

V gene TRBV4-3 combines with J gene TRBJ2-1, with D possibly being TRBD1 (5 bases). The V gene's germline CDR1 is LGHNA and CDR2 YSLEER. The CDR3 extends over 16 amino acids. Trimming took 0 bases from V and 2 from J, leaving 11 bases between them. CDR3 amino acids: CASSQDPRVPYNEQFF. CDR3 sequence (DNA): TGCGCCAGCAGCCAAGATCCCAGGGTTCCCTACAATGAGCAGTTCTTC.

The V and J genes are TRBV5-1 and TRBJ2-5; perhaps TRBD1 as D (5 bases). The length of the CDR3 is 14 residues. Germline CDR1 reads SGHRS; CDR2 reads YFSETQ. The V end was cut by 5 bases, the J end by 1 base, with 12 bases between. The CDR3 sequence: CASRPSDSQETQYF. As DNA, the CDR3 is TGCGCCAGCAGACCCTCTGACAGCCAAGAGACCCAGTACTTC.

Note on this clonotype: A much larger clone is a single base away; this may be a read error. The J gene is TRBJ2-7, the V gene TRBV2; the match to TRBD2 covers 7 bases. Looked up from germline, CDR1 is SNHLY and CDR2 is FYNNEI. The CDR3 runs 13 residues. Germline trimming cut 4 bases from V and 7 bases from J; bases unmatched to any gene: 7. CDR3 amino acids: CASSGGGGREQYF. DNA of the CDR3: TGTGCCAGCAGTGGCGGCGGGGGTCGGGAGCAGTACTTC.

CDR3 sequence reads: CASNAGTPNYGYTF. CDR3 nucleotides: TGTGCCAGCAACGCCGGGACACCTAACTATGGCTACACCTTC. The chain combines TRBV12-3 or TRBV12-4 with TRBJ1-2, with D perhaps TRBD1 (6 bases). V shed 7 bases and J shed 0 bases, with 12 bases lying between them. The CDR3 contains 14 residues.

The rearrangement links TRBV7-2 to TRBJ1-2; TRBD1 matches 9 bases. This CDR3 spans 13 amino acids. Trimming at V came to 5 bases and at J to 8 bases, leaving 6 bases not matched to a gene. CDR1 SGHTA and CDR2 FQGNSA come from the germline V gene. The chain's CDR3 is CASSQQGAWGYTF. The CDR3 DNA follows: TGTGCCAGCAGCCAACAGGGGGCGTGGGGCTACACCTTC.

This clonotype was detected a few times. The CDR3 DNA sequence: TGTGCCAGCAGCGCTCGGACAGGAGTGAACACTGAAGCTTTCTTT. This encodes CASSARTGVNTEAFF. This chain connects TRBV7-2 to TRBJ1-1, with 7 nucleotides matching TRBD1. This CDR3 has 15 amino acids. The V gene end was trimmed by 5 bases and the J gene end by 0 bases; junction bases not matched to a gene: 6. The germline V gene encodes CDR1 SGHTA and CDR2 FQGNSA.

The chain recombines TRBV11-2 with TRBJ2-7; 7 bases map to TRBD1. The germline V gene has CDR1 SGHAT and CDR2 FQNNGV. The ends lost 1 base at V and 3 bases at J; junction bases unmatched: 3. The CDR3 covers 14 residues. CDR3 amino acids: CASSLGTGVYEQYF. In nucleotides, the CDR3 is TGTGCCAGCAGCTTAGGGACAGGTGTCTACGAGCAGTACTTC.

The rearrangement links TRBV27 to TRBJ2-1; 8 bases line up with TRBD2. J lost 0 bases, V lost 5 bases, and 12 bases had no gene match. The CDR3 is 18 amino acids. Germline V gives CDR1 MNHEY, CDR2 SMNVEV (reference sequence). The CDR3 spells CASSPNVLAATSYNEQFF. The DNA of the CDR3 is TGTGCCAGCAGTCCAAATGTACTAGCGGCGACCTCCTACAATGAGCAGTTCTTC.

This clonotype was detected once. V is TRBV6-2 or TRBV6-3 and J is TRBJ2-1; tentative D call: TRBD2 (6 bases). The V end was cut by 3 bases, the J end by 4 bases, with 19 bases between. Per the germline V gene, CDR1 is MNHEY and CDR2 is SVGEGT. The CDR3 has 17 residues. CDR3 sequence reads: CASSYPGLDATYNEQFF. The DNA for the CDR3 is TGTGCCAGCAGTTATCCGGGACTCGACGCCACATACAATGAGCAGTTCTTC.

DNA for the CDR3: TGTGCCAGCAGTTACCGGTCGGTCTCCTACAATGAGCAGTTCTTC. It yields the protein CASSYRSVSYNEQFF. The chain combines TRBV6-5 with TRBJ2-1, with D uncertain. This CDR3 is built from 15 residues. V lost 2 bases and J 0 bases, leaving 8 bases between the germline ends. Germline V gene lookup returns CDR1 MNHEY and CDR2 SVGAGI.

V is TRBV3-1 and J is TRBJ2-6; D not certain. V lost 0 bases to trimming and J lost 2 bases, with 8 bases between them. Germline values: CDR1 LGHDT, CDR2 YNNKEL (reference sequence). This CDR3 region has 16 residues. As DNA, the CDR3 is TGTGCCAGCAGCCAAGAACGGTCAGCTGGGGCCAACGTCCTGACTTTC. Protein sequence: CASSQERSAGANVLTF.

DNA for the CDR3: TGTGCCACCAGTGACTTGGACAGCTCTAGCACAGATACGCAGTATTTT. Translated, it gives CATSDLDSSSTDTQYF. The chain carries TRBV24-1 and TRBJ2-3; a possible D gene is TRBD1 (6 bases). V was cut by 4 bases and J by 0 bases, with 13 bases left in between. The V gene's germline CDR1 is KGHDR and CDR2 SFDVKD. The CDR3 runs 16 residues.

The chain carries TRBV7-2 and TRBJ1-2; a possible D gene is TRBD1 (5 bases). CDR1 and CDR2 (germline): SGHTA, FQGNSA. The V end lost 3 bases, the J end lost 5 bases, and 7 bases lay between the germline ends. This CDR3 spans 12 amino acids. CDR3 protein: CASSLGEYGYTF. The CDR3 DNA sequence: TGTGCCAGCAGCTTGGGGGAATATGGCTACACCTTC.

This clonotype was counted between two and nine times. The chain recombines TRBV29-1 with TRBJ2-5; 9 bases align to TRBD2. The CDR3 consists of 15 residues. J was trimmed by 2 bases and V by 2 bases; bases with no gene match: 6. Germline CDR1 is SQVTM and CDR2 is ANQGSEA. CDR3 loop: CSVEKREALQETQYF. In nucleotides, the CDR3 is TGCAGCGTTGAAAAGCGGGAGGCCCTACAAGAGACCCAGTACTTC. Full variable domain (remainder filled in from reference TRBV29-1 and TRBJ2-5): SAVISQKPSRDICQRGTSLTIQCQVDSQVTMMFWYRQQPGQSLTLIATANQGSEATYESGFVIDKFPISRPNLTFSTLTVSNMSPEDSSIYLCSVEKREALQETQYFGPGTRLLVL.

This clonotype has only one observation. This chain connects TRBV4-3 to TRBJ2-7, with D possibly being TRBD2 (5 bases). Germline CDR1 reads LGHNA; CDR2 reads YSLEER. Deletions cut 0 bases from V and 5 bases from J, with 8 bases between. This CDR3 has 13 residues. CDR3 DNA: TGCGCCAGCAGCCAAGAGCGGGTTGACGAGCAGTACTTC. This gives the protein CASSQERVDEQYF.

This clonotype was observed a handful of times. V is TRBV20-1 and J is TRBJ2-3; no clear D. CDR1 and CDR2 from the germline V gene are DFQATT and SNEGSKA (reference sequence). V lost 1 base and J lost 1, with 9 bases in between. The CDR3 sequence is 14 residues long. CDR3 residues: CSARVGGRTDTQYF. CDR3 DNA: TGCAGTGCTAGAGTTGGCGGCCGCACAGATACGCAGTATTTT.